This TCR beta chain comes out of a study of T cells in Graves' hyperthyroidism and ophthalmopathy. Losses at the gene ends were 6 bases for V and 5 bases for J; bases not matched to a gene: 21. CDR3 size: 20 residues. Patients were excluded for uncontrolled infection, other autoimmune disease, pregnancy or lactation. Fresh peripheral blood, approximately 10 ml, was the source of the PBMCs. RNA transcripts gave rise to amplified TCR beta CDR3 regions. Researchers ran a first-round RT-PCR on the TCR CDR3 using the HTBI primer set. MiXCR was run by TCRdb on the multiplex PCR reads, yielding one entry per CDR3 protein. This sample yields around 350,000 distinct CDR3 sequences, of which 15% to 18% are seen a single time; about 30% belongs to the top ten.

Sequencing was carried out using blood. The chain combines TRBV12-3 or TRBV12-4 with TRBJ2-7, with 14 bases matching TRBD2. This receptor was identified in a woman aged 18-35 years with Graves' hyperthyroidism that later progressed to Graves' ophthalmopathy. The CDR3 nucleotides are TGTGCCAGCAGGGGAAACCAGGGACTAGCGGGAGTCCGCGGTGGACACGAGCAGTACTTC. Protein: CASRGNQGLAGVRGGHEQYF.